Each of the 30 T cell receptor beta chains below was sequenced from the same sample in a study of early T cells in non-severe SARS-CoV-2 infection. TCRdb recomputed calls from the 5' RACE reads with MiXCR, one row per CDR3 protein. Seen here are about 52,000 distinct CDR3 sequences, 9.5% to 11% observed once, and the top ten hold 13%. The sample consisted of whole blood. The receptors were gathered from an adult who was a healthcare worker with PCR-confirmed SARS-CoV-2 infection or an uninfected control (not recorded which).

This clonotype was counted at least ten times. The chain joins TRBV6-2 or TRBV6-3 to TRBJ2-1; 10 bases are shared with TRBD2. The V gene end was trimmed by 2 bases and the J gene end by 4 bases; junction bases not matched to a gene: 11. The CDR3 totals 18 residues. CDR1 and CDR2 (germline): MNHEY, SVGEGT. CDR3 in amino acids: CASSYQKITSGDYNEQFF. The CDR3 DNA is TGTGCCAGCAGTTACCAAAAAATAACTAGCGGGGATTACAATGAGCAGTTCTTC.

This clonotype has at least ten counts. V gene TRBV7-9 combines with J gene TRBJ2-3; unclear D gene. V lost 5 bases, J lost 2 bases, and 11 bases lay in between. Germline CDR1 is SEHNR and CDR2 is FQNEAQ (reference sequence). The CDR3 totals 14 residues. Written as DNA, the CDR3 is TGTGCCAGCAGCCTCGAAGCATCCACAGATACGCAGTATTTT. Translating gives CASSLEASTDTQYF.

This clonotype was counted ten times or more. The chain uses TRBV20-1 and TRBJ1-1; weak D call: TRBD1 (5 bases). The length of the CDR3 is 11 residues. The V end lost 3 bases, the J end lost 5 bases, and 7 bases lay between the germline ends. The V gene's germline CDR1 is DFQATT and CDR2 SNEGSKA (reference sequence). CDR3 sequence: CSARGRTEAFF. CDR3 nucleotides: TGCAGTGCTAGGGGGCGGACTGAAGCTTTCTTT.

In its sample, this clonotype was seen many times. The chain is built from TRBV7-3 and TRBJ1-1; no definite D call. CDR1 and CDR2 from the germline V gene are SGHTA and FQGTGA. The CDR3 has 15 amino acids. Trimming cost V 2 bases and J 1 base, with 11 bases left between them. In DNA, the CDR3 is TGTGCCAGCAGCTTAGATGCCGGAAGGAACACTGAAGCTTTCTTT. It codes for CASSLDAGRNTEAFF.

This clonotype has only a few counts. This chain joins TRBV9 and TRBJ1-1, with a possible D match to TRBD1 (5 bases). CDR1 and CDR2 from the germline V gene are SGDLS and YYNGEE. The CDR3 has 13 amino acids. Trimming shortened V by 4 bases and J by 7 bases, and 14 bases separated the two germline ends. The CDR3 region has the DNA TGTGCCAGCAGCCCAACGGGGGAGAGTGAAGCTTTCTTT. Translated: CASSPTGESEAFF.

This clonotype has a single count. The genes are TRBV9 and TRBJ2-2; 9 bases align to TRBD2. This CDR3 has 16 amino acids. Germline values: CDR1 SGDLS, CDR2 YYNGEE. Unmatched junction bases numbered 8, after V lost 4 bases and J lost 4 bases. CDR3 in amino acids: CASSPLAGAGTGELFF. The DNA of the CDR3 is TGTGCCAGCAGCCCATTAGCGGGGGCGGGCACCGGGGAGCTGTTTTTT.

V usage is TRBV24-1 and J usage is TRBJ2-2; possible D gene TRBD1, 6 bases. Germline loops: CDR1 KGHDR, CDR2 SFDVKD. The germline V and J ends were trimmed by 10 bases and 0 bases, with 11 bases remaining between them. CDR3 length: 14 amino acids. This CDR3 is CATNTGSNTGELFF. The CDR3 DNA reads as TGTGCCACTAACACAGGGTCGAACACCGGGGAGCTGTTTTTT.

V is TRBV3-1 and J is TRBJ2-3; the D is unclear. The CDR3 runs to 16 residues. The ends were cut back, 0 bases at V and 1 base at J, with 11 bases in the middle. From germline, CDR1 is LGHDT and CDR2 YNNKEL (reference sequence). CDR3 residues: CASSQDTSWGTDTQYF. CDR3 in DNA: TGTGCCAGCAGCCAAGATACCAGTTGGGGCACAGATACGCAGTATTTT.

The chain is built from TRBV28 and TRBJ2-5; D is uncertain. Germline V CDR1 and CDR2: MDHEN, SYDVKM. This CDR3 spans 13 amino acids. Deletions cut 1 base from V and 2 bases from J, with 5 bases between. CDR3 DNA: TGTGCCAGCAGTTTATCCGGGCAAGAGACCCAGTACTTC. Its protein is CASSLSGQETQYF.

Ten or more counts support this clonotype. The chain has TRBV20-1 and TRBJ1-4; D is unclear. V was trimmed by 2 bases and J by 8 bases, leaving 12 bases between them. Germline assignment: CDR1 DFQATT and CDR2 SNEGSKA (reference sequence). The CDR3 contains 13 residues. The chain's CDR3 is CSARNLIQEKLFF. CDR3 DNA: TGCAGTGCTAGAAACCTCATTCAGGAAAAACTGTTTTTT.

This chain connects TRBV28 to TRBJ2-5; D gene uncertain. V dropped 3 bases and J dropped 5 bases, with 13 bases sitting between them. The germline gives CDR1 MDHEN, CDR2 SYDVKM. There are 14 residues in the CDR3. CDR3 nucleotides: TGTGCCAGCAGTTTCCCTAGTGAGACGGAGACCCAGTACTTC. As protein: CASSFPSETETQYF.

This clonotype has only a few counts. This rearrangement joins TRBV6-6 to TRBJ2-1; D unclear. Germline CDR1 reads MNHNY; CDR2 reads SVGAGI (reference sequence). Trimming pared 10 bases from V and 10 bases from J, leaving 20 bases between. The CDR3 has 13 amino acids. The CDR3 loop is CAIRSGPIIEQFF. Written as DNA, the CDR3 is TGTGCCATCCGGTCCGGGCCGATTATAGAGCAGTTCTTC.

V usage is TRBV24-1 and J usage is TRBJ2-1; D may correspond to TRBD1 or TRBD2 (5 bases each). This CDR3 spans 12 amino acids. With 5 bases removed from V and 6 bases from J, the gap between germline ends came to 7 bases. CDR1 is KGHDR and CDR2 is SFDVKD in the germline V gene. The CDR3 DNA follows: TGTGCCACCAGTGGAGGGGTCAATGAGCAGTTCTTC. This gives the protein CATSGGVNEQFF.

The V and J genes are TRBV13 and TRBJ2-7; D is perhaps TRBD2 (5 bases). The CDR3 length is 18 residues. Germline assignment: CDR1 PRHDT and CDR2 FYEKMQ (reference sequence). V lost 2 bases and J 0 bases, leaving 20 bases between the germline ends. The CDR3 DNA reads TGTGCCAGCAGCTTAAGCCCTCTGACTACGACGAGCTCCTACGAGCAGTACTTC. Its translation: CASSLSPLTTTSSYEQYF.

This clonotype was seen repeatedly, ten times or more. The V and J genes are TRBV6-2 or TRBV6-3 and TRBJ1-6; D possibly corresponds to TRBD1 (5 bases). Germline V CDR1 and CDR2: MNHEY, SVGEGT. Trimming shortened V by 6 bases and J by 10 bases, and 19 bases separated the two germline ends. This CDR3 is 15 amino acids long. The DNA for the CDR3 is TGTGCCAGCAGAAGGGACCAAGTGGTAGGATCACCCCTCCACTTT. Translation gives CASRRDQVVGSPLHF.

This clonotype was picked up many times. The CDR3 bases are TGTGCCAGCAGCTTGGCTACTAGCGGGGGGGTCCAGGGTACGCAGTATTTT. It encodes CASSLATSGGVQGTQYF. This chain uses TRBV5-5 with TRBJ2-3; 13 bases match TRBD2. CDR1 and CDR2 from the germline V gene are SGHKS and YYEKEE (reference sequence). The V gene end was trimmed by 0 bases and the J gene end by 8 bases; junction bases not matched to a gene: 9. This CDR3 contains 17 residues. The variable domain in full, completed from reference TRBV5-5 and TRBJ2-3, reads DAGVTQSPTHLIKTRGQQVTLRCSPISGHKSVSWYQQVLGQGPQFIFQYYEKEERGRGNFPDRFSARQFPNYSSELNVNALLLGDSALYLCASSLATSGGVQGTQYFGPGTRLTVL.

As concerns this clonotype: Here the CDR3 omits its conserved ending phenylalanine or tryptophan, so a read error is the likely source. This rearrangement joins TRBV12-3 or TRBV12-4 to TRBJ2-7; 11 nucleotides line up with TRBD2. V shed 2 bases, J shed 4 bases, and the junction held 4 bases outside the gene matches. The CDR3 covers 15 residues. The CDR3 DNA is TGTGCCAGCAGTTTAAAGATAGCGGGGGGGTACGAGCAGTACTAC. Protein product: CASSLKIAGGYEQYY.

This clonotype was counted a few times. This sequence joins TRBV5-1 and TRBJ2-7, with a tentative D call TRBD1 (5 bases). The CDR3 spans 13 residues. V was shortened by 0 bases and J by 6 bases, with 10 bases between the two germline ends. The germline V gene has CDR1 SGHRS and CDR2 YFSETQ. In DNA form, the CDR3 reads TGCGCCAGCAGCTTGGATATAGGGGCCGAGCAGTACTTC. This translates into CASSLDIGAEQYF.

This clonotype was seen a few times. The chain employs TRBV28 and TRBJ2-5, with 16 bases aligning to TRBD2. This CDR3 is built from 17 residues. V dropped 7 bases and J dropped 4; count of bases not matched to a gene: 9. Germline CDR1 MDHEN, CDR2 SYDVKM. In nucleotides, the CDR3 is TGTGCCAGCACCCCCGGGACTAGCGGGAGGGCCAGAGAGACCCAGTACTTC. Encoded protein: CASTPGTSGRARETQYF.

This clonotype was detected a few times. The rearrangement uses TRBV7-9 and TRBJ1-1, with D unclear. Trimming removed 4 bases from V and 3 bases from J, with 9 bases in between. Germline V lookup: CDR1 SEHNR, CDR2 FQNEAQ (reference sequence). The CDR3 extends over 13 amino acids. The CDR3 is CASSWWGYTEAFF. CDR3 coding DNA: TGTGCCAGCAGCTGGTGGGGATACACTGAAGCTTTCTTT. The entire variable domain, with the rest obtained from reference TRBV7-9 and TRBJ1-1, is as follows: DTGVSQNPRHKITKRGQNVTFRCDPISEHNRLYWYRQTLGQGPEFLTYFQNEAQLEKSRLLSDRFSAERPKGSFSTLEIQRTEQGDSAMYLCASSWWGYTEAFFGQGTRLTVV.

This clonotype was seen at least ten times. The chain uses TRBV7-2 and TRBJ2-7; 8 nucleotides match TRBD1. The V gene's germline CDR1 is SGHTA and CDR2 FQGNSA. The trim removed 3 bases at V and 5 bases at J, leaving 9 bases unmatched. This CDR3 spans 15 amino acids. The CDR3 spells CASSFGGQGTNEQYF. CDR3 nucleotide sequence: TGTGCCAGCAGCTTTGGCGGACAGGGAACAAACGAGCAGTACTTC.

This clonotype has at least ten counts. The chain employs TRBV7-6 and TRBJ2-5; 11 bases fit TRBD2. Germline V gives CDR1 SGHVS, CDR2 FNYEAQ. This CDR3 is 15 amino acids long. The V and J ends lost 4 bases and 4 bases, in that order; junction bases with no gene match: 5. CDR3 protein: CASSSPGTSGETQYF. The CDR3 DNA reads as TGTGCCAGCAGCTCCCCCGGGACTAGCGGAGAGACCCAGTACTTC.

J is TRBJ2-1 and V is TRBV10-2; D unresolved. CDR1 is WSHSY, CDR2 SAAADI, per germline. The CDR3 length is 11 residues. Trimming took off 5 bases at V and 5 bases at J, with 4 bases between the two ends. Written as DNA, the CDR3 is TGCGCCAGCAGTAGGCACAATGAGCAGTTCTTC. It translates to CASSRHNEQFF.

The chain links TRBV9 to TRBJ2-5, with 9 bases lining up with TRBD2. V lost 4 bases and J lost 1; bases outside the gene matches: 11. CDR1 SGDLS and CDR2 YYNGEE come from the germline V gene. There are 17 residues in the CDR3. CDR3 amino acids: CASSPSRLAESQETQYF. As DNA, the CDR3 is TGTGCCAGCAGCCCGTCGCGACTAGCGGAGTCCCAAGAGACCCAGTACTTC.

The chain recombines TRBV20-1 with TRBJ2-3; 8 nucleotides line up with TRBD2. This CDR3 has 16 amino acids. Germline V gives CDR1 DFQATT, CDR2 SNEGSKA (reference sequence). J was trimmed by 0 bases and V by 3 bases; bases with no gene match: 8. CDR3 coding DNA: TGCAGTGCTAGTCCGGGACTAGAAACTAGCACAGATACGCAGTATTTT. Protein sequence: CSASPGLETSTDTQYF.

The chain employs TRBV7-6 and TRBJ2-1, with TRBD2 identical over 9 bases. The CDR3 contains 15 residues. J gave up 3 bases and V 1 base, and 1 base lay outside the gene matches. Germline V gene lookup returns CDR1 SGHVS and CDR2 FNYEAQ. The CDR3 coding sequence is TGTGCCAGCAGCTTAGGACTAGCGGTCTACAATGAGCAGTTCTTC. Its protein is CASSLGLAVYNEQFF.

The chain has TRBV28 and TRBJ2-3; weak D call: TRBD1 (6 bases). There are 14 residues in the CDR3. CDR1 is MDHEN and CDR2 is SYDVKM in the germline V gene. Trimming shortened V by 6 bases and J by 0 bases, and 10 bases separated the two germline ends. CDR3 sequence reads: CASRGGLSTDTQYF. In DNA form, the CDR3 reads TGTGCCAGCAGAGGGGGTCTCAGCACAGATACGCAGTATTTT.

This clonotype occurred a few times. The chain recombines TRBV28 with TRBJ1-4; D gene unclear. CDR1 and CDR2 (germline): MDHEN, SYDVKM. V was pared by 3 bases and J by 7 bases, with 18 bases between. There are 16 residues in the CDR3. The CDR3 is CASSFPIGPRGEKLFF. The CDR3 DNA reads as TGTGCCAGCAGTTTCCCGATTGGACCCCGGGGTGAAAAACTGTTTTTT.

This clonotype was counted only a few times. The rearrangement joins TRBV3-1 to TRBJ2-1, with D unresolved. V was cut by 5 bases and J by 0 bases, with 11 bases left in between. The CDR3 runs 15 residues. Germline assignment: CDR1 LGHDT and CDR2 YNNKEL (reference sequence). The CDR3 DNA reads as TGTGCCAGCAGCGAAAGCACGGGCTCCTACAATGAGCAGTTCTTC. Residues: CASSESTGSYNEQFF.

This sequence joins TRBV12-3 or TRBV12-4 and TRBJ1-2; D is undetermined. The CDR3 is 10 amino acids. V lost 5 bases to trimming and J lost 7 bases, with 5 bases between them. The DNA of the CDR3 is TGTGCCAGCAGTAATAGTGGCTACACCTTC. The encoded protein is CASSNSGYTF.